The source of this T cell receptor (beta chain) is a study of blood T cell repertoires in COVID-19. Study-level background: There were acute and convalescent COVID-19 samples, and they came from the United States, Italy and Spain. Sources were T cells, B-cell-depleted T cells, or PBMCs; the material itself was cDNA or gDNA.

Trimming cost V 3 bases and J 6 bases, with 11 bases left between them. The CDR3 spans 13 residues. CDR1 LNHDA and CDR2 SQIVND come from the germline V gene (reference sequence). Study processing details: It was from reference gene primer amplification that nucleated cell counts were estimated. The data were produced by immunoSEQ multiplex PCR, yet TCRdb's version contains in-frame clones alone and is incomplete. D and trimming come from the DNA, and the V and J calls and clone size come from that table. The repertoire has about 160,000 clones, approximately 88% of them found once; the top ten carry less than 3.5%.

The sequence was obtained from a woman in her fifties or sixties with acute or convalescent COVID-19. V and J are TRBV19 and TRBJ1-1; the D gene is possibly TRBD1 (6 bases). The specimen was peripheral blood. Written as DNA, the CDR3 is TGTGCCAGTAGTATCTTCCAGGGGTCTGAAGCTTTCTTT. Encoded protein: CASSIFQGSEAFF.